Sequencing of this T cell receptor (beta chain) was carried out in a study of molecular identifiers for immune sequencing clone quantification (dated by TCRdb to the late 2010s). The study in broad terms: For a replicate experiment, RNA from approximately 20,000 or 100,000 naive CD8 T cells was divided into five aliquots, of which four were sequenced. The study was a methods study using CD8 T cells to benchmark molecular-identifier clustering-based TCR repertoire sequencing (MIDCIRS) and TCR RNA copy counting.

This clonotype was recorded only once. It has no known antigen specificity. No base quality values were provided; no much bigger clone lies one nucleotide off. A solitary read yields weak support. Study-wide findings and limitations: Highly expanded clone sizes could be underestimated because identical TCR molecules may share a barcode. The naive libraries included spiked-in Jurkat TCR RNA (10 copies' worth), and this RNA is not part of the donor repertoire. In CMV-specific effector cells, over 99% of molecules were held by clones above 20 RNA copies, whereas under 1% of molecules were held by such clones in naive cells. Spiked-in Jurkat TCR RNA equivalent to a single cell was reported to be detectable even among approximately 900,000 naive CD8 T cells. Roughly 3 recovered TCR RNA copies per cell were obtained by modeling, versus approximately 10 by digital PCR, implying a capture efficiency of 25% to 30%. When barcode sub-clustering was not used, chimeric consensus sequences inflated TCR diversity, with chimeras reaching as high as 47%.

From the cysteine through the phenylalanine, the CDR3 covers 12 amino acids. The entry retains the CDR3 DNA only, 36 bases that are in frame from base 1. Looking up the germline V gene (reference sequence) yields CDR1 DFQATT and CDR2 SNEGSKA. V and J are truncated by 2 bases and 6 bases respectively, leaving an intervening sequence of 11 bases. Libraries of naive CD8 T cells were generated from roughly 21,000 to 960,000 sorted cells, with 10%, 30% or 50% of the purified RNA used. Naive CD8 T cells, defined as CD8+CD4-CCR7+CD45RA+, were FACS-sorted into RLT Plus buffer on a BD FACSAria II. Ten to eleven TCR copies' worth of Jurkat RNA were spiked into about 20,000-1,100,000 naive CD8 T cell samples to test detection sensitivity. Enrichment of CD8 T cells was done with RosetteSep CD8+ T Cell Enrichment Cocktail plus Ficoll-Paque, and ACK red cell lysis came afterward. Library preparation employed PCR. The instrument given in TCRdb is NextSeq 500. Bulk TCR libraries were prepared as previously described, using TCR primers listed in Table S5. Purification of total RNA was performed with the Qiagen AllPrep DNA/RNA kit. Before analysis, reads from multiple sequencing runs of the same library were pooled. In the paper's pipeline: Reads were retained only if the reads had an exact TCR constant sequence, and the retained reads were trimmed to 150 nt and grouped according to their 12-nt molecular barcodes. Within each barcode group, reads were sub-clustered at a 15% Levenshtein threshold, and quality-weighted consensus sequences were built per RNA molecule. Non-functional sequences were removed, as were lower-count sequences one edit away from another. On the basis of fitting two negative binomial distributions, barcode sub-clusters with fewer than 20% of the maximum read count were discarded. The raw public data were reprocessed by TCRdb itself: fastp quality trimming at Q25, MiXCR clonotype calling, in-frame beta chains only. Entries that share a CDR3 protein sequence are merged under the most common genes and DNA. TCRdb, not the original authors, processed these V and J calls. Within this sample are some 97,000 distinct CDR3 sequences, with roughly 34% of them counted one time only. Less than 5% of the sample comes from the top ten.

Specimen: naive CD8+ T cells from blood, with Jurkat cell RNA spiked in. The cell subset or site label corresponds to: FACS-sorted CD8+CD4-CCR7+CD45RA+ naive T cells. The chain was built from TRBV20-1 and TRBJ2-7; a tentative D call is TRBD2 (5 bases match). The sequence was obtained from a human donor in good health. Some libraries in this study had Jurkat cell RNA spiked in. The DNA sequence is TGCAGTGCTAGAATCGGGGTACGCGAGCAGTACTTC. The resulting protein is CSARIGVREQYF.